The clone carrying this T cell receptor beta chain was observed once. Its target is unknown. The germline V gene has CDR1 KGHSH and CDR2 LQKENI. This CDR3 contains 16 residues. The germline V and J ends were trimmed by 2 bases and 0 bases, with 11 bases remaining between them. These data come from a study of T cells in localized non-small cell lung cancer. Some clones are missing from TCRdb's copy, which holds only in-frame ones; the method was immunoSEQ multiplex PCR. In the table there are 25,000 to 30,000 clones, about 81% of which are singletons. General observations from the study: Uninvolved adjacent lung had higher T cell clonality than tumor and all other tissues. Researchers found a median 57 of the top 100 tumor clones in adjacent lung. Multi-region tumor sequencing was not done, so intratumor heterogeneity could not be excluded. Longer overall survival was linked to higher blood T cell density.

The rearrangement joins TRBV18 to TRBJ1-5; possibly TRBD1 for D (5 bases). The sequences come from peripheral blood, collected before any cancer treatment. This receptor was identified in a woman aged 40 to 75 with stage I lung adenocarcinoma. The CDR3: CASSPGGGDSNQPQHF. DNA of the CDR3: TGTGCCAGCTCACCAGGGGGTGGAGATAGCAATCAGCCCCAGCATTTT.